The 8 T cell receptor beta chains below all came from one sample that was sequenced in a study of T cells in localized non-small cell lung cancer. Here immunoSEQ multiplex PCR was the method, and the copy in TCRdb shows in-frame clones only, minus some. Of some 72,000 clones listed, 84% are singletons. This specimen consisted of peripheral blood, obtained before any cancer treatment. The receptors derive from a man aged 40 to 70 with stage I lung adenocarcinoma.

V is TRBV7-2 and J is TRBJ2-1; D unclear. The CDR3 loop spans 13 amino acids. Germline CDR1 reads SGHTA; CDR2 reads FQGNSA. V was clipped by 2 bases and J by 10 bases, with 12 bases between them. The CDR3 spells CASSLSGPDEQFF. The CDR3 DNA reads as TGTGCCAGCAGCTTATCCGGGCCCGACGAGCAGTTCTTC.

The chain uses TRBV27 and TRBJ1-1, with 9 nucleotides matching TRBD1. CDR3 length: 14 residues. Trimming took 5 bases from V and 2 from J; bases not matched to a gene: 3. Germline CDR1 is MNHEY and CDR2 is SMNVEV (reference sequence). DNA for the CDR3: TGTGCCAGCAGTATGGACAGGGGAAACACTGAAGCTTTCTTT. Its translation is CASSMDRGNTEAFF.

This chain uses TRBV2 with TRBJ2-1; 7 bases are a match to TRBD2. The ends lost 1 base at V and 5 bases at J; junction bases unmatched: 11. The CDR3 sequence is 17 residues long. The germline V gene encodes CDR1 SNHLY and CDR2 FYNNEI. The CDR3 bases are TGTGCCAGCAGTGAAGGTTCGGGCCGGGACTACAACAATGAGCAGTTCTTC. Residues: CASSEGSGRDYNNEQFF.

The J gene is TRBJ1-2, the V gene TRBV10-3; 8 bases are a match to TRBD1. CDR1 and CDR2 (germline): ENHRY, SYGVKD. The CDR3 runs to 15 residues. The ends lost 3 bases at V and 0 bases at J; junction bases unmatched: 3. This CDR3 is CAISEQGVTNYGYTF. CDR3 in DNA: TGTGCCATCAGTGAACAGGGGGTAACTAACTATGGCTACACCTTC.

The rearrangement links TRBV1 to TRBJ1-5; the table's D gene call, TRBD1, was not cross checked with the DNA. TRBV1 is marked as a pseudogene. This CDR3 contains 16 residues. In DNA, the CDR3 is TGCACCAGCAGCCAATTTGACAGGGCCCTCAATCAGCCCCAGCATTTT. Residues: CTSSQFDRALNQPQHF.

The genes are TRBV21-1 and TRBJ2-5. TRBV21-1 is deemed a pseudogene. This CDR3 has 17 amino acids. In nucleotides, the CDR3 is TGTGCCAGCAGCAAACAGACCCCAAGTTATCGCCAAGAGACCCAGTACTTC. Protein product: CASSKQTPSYRQETQYF.

The chain couples TRBV30 to TRBJ1-1; a possible D gene is TRBD1 (5 bases). The germline V and J ends were trimmed by 0 bases and 5 bases, with 19 bases remaining between them. The CDR3 spans 16 residues. The germline CDR1 and CDR2 sequences are GTSNPN and SVGIG (reference sequence). The CDR3, as DNA: TGTGCCTGGAGTGTACCAGGCAGGGCATATCGAACTGAAGCTTTCTTT. The encoded protein is CAWSVPGRAYRTEAFF. Combining the CDR3 with reference TRBV30 and TRBJ1-1 gives the whole variable domain SQTIHQWPATLVQPVGSPLSLECTVEGTSNPNLYWYRQAAGRGLQLLFYSVGIGQISSEVPQNLSASRPQDRQFILSSKKLLLSDSGFYLCAWSVPGRAYRTEAFFGQGTRLTVV.

This chain joins TRBV6-6 and TRBJ2-7, with D possibly TRBD1 on 7 matching bases. This CDR3 comprises 16 residues. The germline gives CDR1 MNHNY, CDR2 SVGAGI (reference sequence). V was pared by 6 bases and J by 3 bases, with 21 bases between. CDR3 loop: CASRTTSAGGYYEQYF. CDR3 sequence (DNA): TGTGCCAGCAGAACAACCAGCGCAGGGGGGTACTACGAGCAGTACTTC.